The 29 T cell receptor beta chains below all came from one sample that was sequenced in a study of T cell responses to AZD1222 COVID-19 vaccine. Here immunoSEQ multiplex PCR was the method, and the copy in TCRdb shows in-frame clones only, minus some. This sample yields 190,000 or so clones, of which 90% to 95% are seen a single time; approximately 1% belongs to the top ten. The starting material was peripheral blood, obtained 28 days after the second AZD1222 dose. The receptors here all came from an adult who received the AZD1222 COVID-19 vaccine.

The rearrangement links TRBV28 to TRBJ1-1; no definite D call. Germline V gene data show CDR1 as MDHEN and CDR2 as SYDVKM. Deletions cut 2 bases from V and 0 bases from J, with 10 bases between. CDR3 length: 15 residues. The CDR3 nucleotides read TGTGCCAGCAGTTTAACCCTCGGGGTGAACACTGAAGCTTTCTTT. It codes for CASSLTLGVNTEAFF.

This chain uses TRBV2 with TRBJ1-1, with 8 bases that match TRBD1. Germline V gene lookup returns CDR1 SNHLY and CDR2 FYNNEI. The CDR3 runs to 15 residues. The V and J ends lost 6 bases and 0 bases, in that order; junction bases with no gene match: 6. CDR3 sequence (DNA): TGTGCCAGCAGGGGACGACAGGGGATGAACACTGAAGCTTTCTTT. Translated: CASRGRQGMNTEAFF.

This CDR3 is CASSEGQGVQYF. CDR3 DNA sequence: TGTGCCAGCAGTGAAGGACAGGGCGTTCAGTACTTC. The chain has TRBV6-1 and TRBJ2-5; the match to TRBD1 covers 7 bases. With 1 base clipped from V and 11 bases from J, the junction kept 4 bases outside the gene matches. Germline assignment: CDR1 MNHNS and CDR2 SASEGT. CDR3 length: 12 residues.

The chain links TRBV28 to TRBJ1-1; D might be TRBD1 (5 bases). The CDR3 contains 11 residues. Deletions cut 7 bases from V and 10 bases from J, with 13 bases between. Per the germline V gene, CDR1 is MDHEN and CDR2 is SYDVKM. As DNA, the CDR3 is TGTGCCAGCACATCAGGGCCGCTAGCTTTCTTT. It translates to CASTSGPLAFF.

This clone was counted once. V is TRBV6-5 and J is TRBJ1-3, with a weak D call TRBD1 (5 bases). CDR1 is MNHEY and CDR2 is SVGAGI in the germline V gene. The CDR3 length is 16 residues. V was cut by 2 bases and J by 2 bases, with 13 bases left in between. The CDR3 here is CASSYTPQGTGNTIYF. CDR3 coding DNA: TGTGCCAGCAGTTACACACCCCAGGGAACTGGAAACACCATATATTTT.

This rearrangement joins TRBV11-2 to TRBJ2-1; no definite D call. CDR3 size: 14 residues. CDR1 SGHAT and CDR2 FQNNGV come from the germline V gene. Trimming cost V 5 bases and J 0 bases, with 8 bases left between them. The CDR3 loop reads CASSLTGSYNEQFF. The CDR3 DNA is TGTGCCAGCAGCCTAACGGGCTCCTACAATGAGCAGTTCTTC.

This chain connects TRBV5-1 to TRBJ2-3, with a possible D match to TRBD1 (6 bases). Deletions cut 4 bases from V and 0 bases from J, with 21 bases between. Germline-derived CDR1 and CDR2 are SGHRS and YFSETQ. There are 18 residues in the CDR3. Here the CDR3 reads CASSPRDTSFSSTDTQYF. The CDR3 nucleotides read TGCGCCAGCAGCCCCCGGGACACCAGCTTTTCTAGCACAGATACGCAGTATTTT.

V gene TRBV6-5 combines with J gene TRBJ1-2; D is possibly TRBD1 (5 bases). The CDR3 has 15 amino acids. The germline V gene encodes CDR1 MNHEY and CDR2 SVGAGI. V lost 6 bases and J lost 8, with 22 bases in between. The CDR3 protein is CASSRTNDGGSGYTF. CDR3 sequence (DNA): TGTGCCAGCAGCCGAACCAATGACGGGGGTAGCGGCTACACCTTC.

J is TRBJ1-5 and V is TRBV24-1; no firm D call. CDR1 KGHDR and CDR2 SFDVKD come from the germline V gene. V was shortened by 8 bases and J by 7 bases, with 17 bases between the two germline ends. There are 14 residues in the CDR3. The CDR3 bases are TGTGCCACCATTAGCCACCCTGGCCGGCAGCCCCAGCATTTT. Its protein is CATISHPGRQPQHF.

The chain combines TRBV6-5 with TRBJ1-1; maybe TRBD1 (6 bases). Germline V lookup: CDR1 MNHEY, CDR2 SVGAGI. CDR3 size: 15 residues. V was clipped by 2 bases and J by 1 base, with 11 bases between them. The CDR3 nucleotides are TGTGCCAGCAGTTACACGGGGACACCGAACACTGAAGCTTTCTTT. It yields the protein CASSYTGTPNTEAFF.

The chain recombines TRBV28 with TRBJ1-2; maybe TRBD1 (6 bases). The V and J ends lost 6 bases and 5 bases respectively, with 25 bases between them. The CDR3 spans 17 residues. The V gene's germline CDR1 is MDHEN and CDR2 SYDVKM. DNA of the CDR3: TGTGCCAGCAGGCGGGACATCCAGCCCCGAGGGCTATATGGCTACACCTTC. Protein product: CASRRDIQPRGLYGYTF.

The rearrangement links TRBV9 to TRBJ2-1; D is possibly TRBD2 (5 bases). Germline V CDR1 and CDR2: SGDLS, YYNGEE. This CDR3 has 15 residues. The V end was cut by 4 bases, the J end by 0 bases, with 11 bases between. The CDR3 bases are TGTGCCAGCAGCAAGACGGGGAGCTCCTACAATGAGCAGTTCTTC. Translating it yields CASSKTGSSYNEQFF.

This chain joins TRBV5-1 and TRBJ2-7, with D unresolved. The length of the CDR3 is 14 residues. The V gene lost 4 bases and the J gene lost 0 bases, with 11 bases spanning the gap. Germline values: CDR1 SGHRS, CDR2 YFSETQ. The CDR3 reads CASSARVGSYEQYF. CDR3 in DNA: TGCGCCAGCAGCGCTCGAGTGGGCTCCTACGAGCAGTACTTC.

CDR3 DNA sequence: TGTGCCAGCAGCTCTCCGGGACCCCGGAAGACTGAAGCTTTCTTT. Protein product: CASSSPGPRKTEAFF. The V call is TRBV7-8, the J call TRBJ1-1, with a possible D match to TRBD1 (5 bases). The germline V and J ends were trimmed by 4 bases and 5 bases, with 17 bases remaining between them. Germline CDR1 SGHVS, CDR2 FQNEAQ. This CDR3 contains 15 residues.

CDR3 coding DNA: TGTGCCAGCAGTGAATCGAAAGGGGTCAGCACTGAAGCTTTCTTT. It encodes CASSESKGVSTEAFF. J is TRBJ1-1 and V is TRBV25-1, with D tentatively TRBD1 (5 bases). CDR1 is MGHDK, CDR2 SYGVNS, per germline. With 1 base removed from V and 4 bases from J, the gap between germline ends came to 13 bases. This CDR3 comprises 15 residues. Full variable domain (outside the CDR3, taken from reference TRBV25-1 and TRBJ1-1): EADIYQTPRYLVIGTGKKITLECSQTMGHDKMYWYQQDPGMELHLIHYSYGVNSTEKGDLSSESTVSRIRTEHFPLTLESARPSHTSQYLCASSESKGVSTEAFFGQGTRLTVV.

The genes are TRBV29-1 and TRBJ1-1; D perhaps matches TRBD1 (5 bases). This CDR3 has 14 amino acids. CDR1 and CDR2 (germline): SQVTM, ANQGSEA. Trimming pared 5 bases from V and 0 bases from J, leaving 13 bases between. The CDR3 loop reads CSVRGAHMNTEAFF. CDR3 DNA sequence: TGCAGCGTTAGAGGGGCCCATATGAACACTGAAGCTTTCTTT.

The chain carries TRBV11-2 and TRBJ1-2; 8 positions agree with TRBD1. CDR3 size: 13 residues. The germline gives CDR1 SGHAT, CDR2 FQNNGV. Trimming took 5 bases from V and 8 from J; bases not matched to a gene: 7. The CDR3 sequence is CASSRTGFGGYTF. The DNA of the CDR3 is TGTGCCAGCAGCCGGACAGGGTTCGGAGGCTACACCTTC. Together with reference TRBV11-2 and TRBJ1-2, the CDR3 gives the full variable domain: EAGVAQSPRYKIIEKRQSVAFWCNPISGHATLYWYQQILGQGPKLLIQFQNNGVVDDSQLPKDRFSAERLKGVDSTLKIQPAKLEDSAVYLCASSRTGFGGYTFGSGTRLTVV.

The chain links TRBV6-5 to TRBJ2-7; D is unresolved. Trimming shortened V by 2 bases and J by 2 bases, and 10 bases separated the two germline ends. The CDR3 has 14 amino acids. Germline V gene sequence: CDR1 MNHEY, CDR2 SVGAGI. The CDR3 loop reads CASSYASRTYEQYF. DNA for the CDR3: TGTGCCAGCAGTTACGCTAGTAGGACCTACGAGCAGTACTTC.

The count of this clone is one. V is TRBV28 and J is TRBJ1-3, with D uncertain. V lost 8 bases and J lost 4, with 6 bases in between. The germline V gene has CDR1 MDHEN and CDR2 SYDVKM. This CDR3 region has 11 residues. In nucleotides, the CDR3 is TGTGCCAGCGGCGGGGGAAACACCATATATTTT. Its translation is CASGGGNTIYF.

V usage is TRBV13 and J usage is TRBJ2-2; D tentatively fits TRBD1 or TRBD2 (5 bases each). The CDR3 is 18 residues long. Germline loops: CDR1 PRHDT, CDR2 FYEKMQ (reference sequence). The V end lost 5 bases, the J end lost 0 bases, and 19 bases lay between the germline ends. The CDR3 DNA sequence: TGTGCCAGCAGCACCGGGCCCCGGGGCCACGCGAACACCGGGGAGCTGTTTTTT. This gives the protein CASSTGPRGHANTGELFF.

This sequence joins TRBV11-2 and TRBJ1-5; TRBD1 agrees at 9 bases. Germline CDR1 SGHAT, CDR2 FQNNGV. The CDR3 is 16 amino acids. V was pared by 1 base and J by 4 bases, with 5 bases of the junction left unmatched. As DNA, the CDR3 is TGTGCCAGCAGCTTAGGCTACGGGACAGGGAATCAGCCCCAGCATTTT. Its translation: CASSLGYGTGNQPQHF.

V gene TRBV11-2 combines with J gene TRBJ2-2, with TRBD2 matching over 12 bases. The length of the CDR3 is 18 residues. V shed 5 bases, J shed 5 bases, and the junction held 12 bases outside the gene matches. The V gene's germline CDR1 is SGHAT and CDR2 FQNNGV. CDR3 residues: CASSPGRLAGGQTGELFF. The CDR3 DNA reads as TGTGCCAGCAGCCCCGGGCGCCTAGCGGGGGGGCAAACCGGGGAGCTGTTTTTT.

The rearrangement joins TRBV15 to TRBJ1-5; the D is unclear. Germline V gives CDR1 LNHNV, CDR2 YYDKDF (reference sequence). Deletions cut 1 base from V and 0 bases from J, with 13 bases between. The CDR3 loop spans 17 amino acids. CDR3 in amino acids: CATSRGEYWNSNQPQHF. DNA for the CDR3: TGTGCCACCAGCAGAGGAGAGTACTGGAATAGCAATCAGCCCCAGCATTTT.

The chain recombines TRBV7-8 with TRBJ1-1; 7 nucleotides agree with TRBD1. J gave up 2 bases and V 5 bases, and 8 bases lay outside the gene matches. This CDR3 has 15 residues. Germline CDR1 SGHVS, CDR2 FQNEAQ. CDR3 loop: CASSDGGQVNTEAFF. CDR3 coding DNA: TGTGCCAGCAGCGATGGCGGACAGGTCAACACTGAAGCTTTCTTT.

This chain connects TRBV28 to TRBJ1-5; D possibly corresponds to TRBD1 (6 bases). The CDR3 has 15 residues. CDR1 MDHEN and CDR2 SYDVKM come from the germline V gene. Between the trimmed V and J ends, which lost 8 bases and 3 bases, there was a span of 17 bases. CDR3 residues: CASGQRSGNNQPQHF. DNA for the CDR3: TGTGCCAGCGGACAGCGCTCGGGAAACAATCAGCCCCAGCATTTT.

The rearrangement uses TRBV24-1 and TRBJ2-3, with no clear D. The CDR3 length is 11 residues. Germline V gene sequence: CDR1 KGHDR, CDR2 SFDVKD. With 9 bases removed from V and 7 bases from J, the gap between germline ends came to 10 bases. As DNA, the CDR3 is TGTGCCACCGAATACATACATACGCAGTATTTT. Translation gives CATEYIHTQYF.

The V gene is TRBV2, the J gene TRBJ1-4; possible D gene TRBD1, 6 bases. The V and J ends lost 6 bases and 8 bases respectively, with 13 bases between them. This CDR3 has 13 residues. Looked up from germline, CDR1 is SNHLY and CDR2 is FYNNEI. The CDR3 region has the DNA TGTGCCAGCAGGAGGGGGACGATAGAAAAACTGTTTTTT. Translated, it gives CASRRGTIEKLFF.

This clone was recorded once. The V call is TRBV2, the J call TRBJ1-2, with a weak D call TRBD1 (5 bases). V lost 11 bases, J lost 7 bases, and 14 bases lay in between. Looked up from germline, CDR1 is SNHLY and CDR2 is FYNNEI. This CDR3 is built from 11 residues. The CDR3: CASGALRGYTF. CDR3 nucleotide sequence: TGTGCCTCCGGGGCTTTACGTGGCTACACCTTC.

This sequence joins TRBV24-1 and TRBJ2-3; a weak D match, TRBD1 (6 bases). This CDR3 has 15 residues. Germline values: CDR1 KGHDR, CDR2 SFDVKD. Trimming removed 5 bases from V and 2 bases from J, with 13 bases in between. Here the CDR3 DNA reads TGTGCCACCAGTGGAGGGGGACGGTTCACAGATACGCAGTATTTT. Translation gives CATSGGGRFTDTQYF.